Below, 9 T cell receptor beta chains from the same sample are listed, as sequenced in a study of OX40 agonist ivuxolimab in advanced cancers. This table comes from immunoSEQ multiplex PCR, and its TCRdb copy is limited to in-frame clones, with some not included. The repertoire holds just over 95,000 clones, with approximately 85% as singletons. Sequencing was performed on CD4+ or CD8+ T cells sorted from blood, taken in a trial of the OX40 agonist ivuxolimab. The receptors shown here come from an adult with an advanced solid tumor such as melanoma, head and neck, liver or kidney cancer.

The V and J genes are TRBV7-2 and TRBJ1-4, with TRBD1 matching 9 bases. The CDR3 extends over 16 amino acids. The trim removed 1 base at V and 7 bases at J, leaving 7 bases unmatched. CDR1 is SGHTA and CDR2 is FQGNSA in the germline V gene. CDR3 sequence (DNA): TGTGCCAGCAGCTTAGTACAGGGGGCTCTGGGTGAAAAACTGTTTTTT. This codes for CASSLVQGALGEKLFF.

The rearrangement joins TRBV4-1 to TRBJ2-5; the match to TRBD2 covers 7 bases. With 2 bases clipped from V and 10 bases from J, the junction kept 19 bases outside the gene matches. CDR1 is MGHRA and CDR2 is YSYEKL in the germline V gene. The CDR3 sequence is 17 residues long. The CDR3 DNA is TGCGCCAGCAGCCAACCCACGGGGGGTCGCGCGGTCCGGGACCAGTACTTC. Translating gives CASSQPTGGRAVRDQYF.

The rearrangement joins TRBV4-2 to TRBJ2-4, with TRBD2 as a possible D gene (5 bases). Per the germline V gene, CDR1 is LGHNA and CDR2 is YNFKEQ. CDR3 length: 16 amino acids. Trimming cost V 1 base and J 0 bases, with 10 bases left between them. The CDR3 loop is CASSQGGGLAKNIQYF. The CDR3 DNA reads TGTGCCAGCAGCCAAGGAGGAGGTTTAGCCAAAAACATTCAGTACTTC.

The rearrangement joins TRBV9 to TRBJ2-3; the match to TRBD1 covers 8 bases. The V and J ends lost 2 bases and 4 bases, in that order; junction bases with no gene match: 6. CDR1 and CDR2 (germline): SGDLS, YYNGEE. The CDR3 contains 15 residues. This CDR3 reads CASSVTGALPDTQYF. The CDR3 DNA reads as TGTGCCAGCAGCGTGACAGGGGCTCTCCCAGATACGCAGTATTTT.

This chain joins TRBV19 and TRBJ2-2; D remains ambiguous. Germline lookup yields CDR1 LNHDA and CDR2 SQIVND (reference sequence). V lost 6 bases to trimming and J lost 3 bases, with 8 bases between them. The CDR3 loop spans 13 amino acids. CDR3 in DNA: TGTGCCAGTAGAACGATTTACACCGGGGAGCTGTTTTTT. It encodes CASRTIYTGELFF.

The chain is built from TRBV4-3 and TRBJ1-1; D gene unclear. Germline V gene data show CDR1 as LGHNA and CDR2 as YSLEER. V lost 4 bases and J 5 bases, leaving 11 bases between the germline ends. This CDR3 region has 13 residues. The DNA for the CDR3 is TGCGCCAGCAGCCTAAGCGGGCGGACTGAAGCTTTCTTT. Its translation: CASSLSGRTEAFF.

The CDR3 DNA follows: TGTGCCAGCAGCCACATGACAGGACCCAACACTGAAGCTTTCTTT. Its protein is CASSHMTGPNTEAFF. The chain recombines TRBV4-2 with TRBJ1-1; a possible D gene is TRBD1 (6 bases). The CDR3 is made up of 15 amino acids. Germline-derived CDR1 and CDR2 are LGHNA and YNFKEQ. Trimming cost V 3 bases and J 2 bases, with 13 bases left between them.

The V call is TRBV7-8, the J call TRBJ2-1; 10 nucleotides agree with TRBD1. Unmatched junction bases numbered 4, after V lost 2 bases and J lost 9 bases. Germline lookup yields CDR1 SGHVS and CDR2 FQNEAQ. The CDR3 contains 14 residues. The CDR3 DNA reads TGTGCCAGCAGCTTAAAGACAGGGGGCCTTGAGCAGTTCTTC. This gives the protein CASSLKTGGLEQFF. Together with reference TRBV7-8 and TRBJ2-1, the CDR3 gives the full variable domain: GAGVSQSPRYKVAKRGQDVALRCDPISGHVSLFWYQQALGQGPEFLTYFQNEAQLDKSGLPSDRFFAERPEGSVSTLKIQRTQQEDSAVYLCASSLKTGGLEQFFGPGTRLTVL.

The chain uses TRBV9 and TRBJ1-4, with 10 bases that match TRBD1. The V and J ends lost 4 bases and 6 bases, in that order; junction bases with no gene match: 3. Germline CDR1 is SGDLS and CDR2 is YYNGEE. CDR3 length: 14 residues. CDR3 sequence: CASSFGTGDEKLFF. CDR3 in DNA: TGTGCCAGCAGCTTCGGGACAGGGGATGAAAAACTGTTTTTT.